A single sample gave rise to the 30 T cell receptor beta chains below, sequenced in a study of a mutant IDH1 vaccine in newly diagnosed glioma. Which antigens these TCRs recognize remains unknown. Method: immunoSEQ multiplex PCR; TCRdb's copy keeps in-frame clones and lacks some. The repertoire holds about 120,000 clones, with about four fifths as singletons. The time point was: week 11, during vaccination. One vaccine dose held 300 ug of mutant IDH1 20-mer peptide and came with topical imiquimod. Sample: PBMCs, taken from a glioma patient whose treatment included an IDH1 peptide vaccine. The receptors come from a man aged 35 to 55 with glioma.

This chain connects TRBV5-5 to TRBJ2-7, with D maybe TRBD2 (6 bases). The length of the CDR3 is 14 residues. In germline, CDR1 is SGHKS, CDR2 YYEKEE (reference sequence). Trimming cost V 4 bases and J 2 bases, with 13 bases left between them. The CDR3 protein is CASSPLGRPYEQYF. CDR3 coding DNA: TGTGCCAGCAGCCCCCTCGGGAGACCCTACGAGCAGTACTTC.

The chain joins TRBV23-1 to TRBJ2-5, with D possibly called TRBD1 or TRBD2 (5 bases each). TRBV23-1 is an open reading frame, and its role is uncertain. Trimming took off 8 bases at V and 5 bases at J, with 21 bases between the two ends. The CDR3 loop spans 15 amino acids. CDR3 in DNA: TGCGCCAGCGGGCGAAGGGACGCTCCCCGGGAGACCCAGTACTTC. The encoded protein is CASGRRDAPRETQYF.

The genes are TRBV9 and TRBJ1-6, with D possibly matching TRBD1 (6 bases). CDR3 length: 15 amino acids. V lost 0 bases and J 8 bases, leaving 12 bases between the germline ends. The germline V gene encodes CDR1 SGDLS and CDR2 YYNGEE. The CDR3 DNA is TGTGCCAGCAGCGTAGCTCACAGGGTGGATTCACCCCTCCACTTT. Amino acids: CASSVAHRVDSPLHF.

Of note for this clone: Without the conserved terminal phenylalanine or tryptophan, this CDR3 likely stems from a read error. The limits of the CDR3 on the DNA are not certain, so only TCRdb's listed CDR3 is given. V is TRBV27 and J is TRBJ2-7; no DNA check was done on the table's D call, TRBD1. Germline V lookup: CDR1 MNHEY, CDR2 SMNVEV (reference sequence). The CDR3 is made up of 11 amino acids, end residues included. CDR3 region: CASRPLPGQGD.

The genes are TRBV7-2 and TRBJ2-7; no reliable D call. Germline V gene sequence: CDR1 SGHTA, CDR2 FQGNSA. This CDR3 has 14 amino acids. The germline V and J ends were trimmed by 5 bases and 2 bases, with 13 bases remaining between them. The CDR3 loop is CASSPSTATYEQYF. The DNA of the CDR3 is TGTGCCAGCAGCCCATCCACAGCTACCTACGAGCAGTACTTC. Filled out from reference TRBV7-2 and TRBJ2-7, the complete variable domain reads GAGVSQSPSNKVTEKGKDVELRCDPISGHTALYWYRQSLGQGLEFLIYFQGNSAPDKSGLPSDRFSAERTGGSVSTLTIQRTQQEDSAVYLCASSPSTATYEQYFGPGTRLTVT.

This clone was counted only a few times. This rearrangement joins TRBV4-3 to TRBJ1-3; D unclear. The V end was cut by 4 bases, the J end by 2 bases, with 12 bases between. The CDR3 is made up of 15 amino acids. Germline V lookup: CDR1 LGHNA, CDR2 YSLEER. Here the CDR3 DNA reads TGCGCCAGCAGCCTCCATCTGGGTACTGGAAACACCATATATTTT. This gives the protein CASSLHLGTGNTIYF.

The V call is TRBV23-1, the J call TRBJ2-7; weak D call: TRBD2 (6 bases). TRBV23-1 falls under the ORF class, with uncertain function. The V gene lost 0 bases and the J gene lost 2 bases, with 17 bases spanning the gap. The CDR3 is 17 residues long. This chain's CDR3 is CASSQSERRGLPYEQYF. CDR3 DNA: TGCGCCAGCAGTCAATCGGAGCGGCGGGGTTTGCCCTACGAGCAGTACTTC.

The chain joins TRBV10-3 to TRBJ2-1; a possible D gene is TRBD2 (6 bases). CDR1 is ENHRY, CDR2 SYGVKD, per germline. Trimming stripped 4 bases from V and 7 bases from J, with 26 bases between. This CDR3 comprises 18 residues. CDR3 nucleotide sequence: TGTGCCATCAGTGGGCGGGCGGGGCCTCGAATATTATCGAATGAGCAGTTCTTC. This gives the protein CAISGRAGPRILSNEQFF.

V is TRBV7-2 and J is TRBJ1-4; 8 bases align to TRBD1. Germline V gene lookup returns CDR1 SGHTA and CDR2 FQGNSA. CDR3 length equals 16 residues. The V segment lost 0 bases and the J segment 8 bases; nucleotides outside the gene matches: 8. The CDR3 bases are TGTGCCAGCAGCTTAGCGCTGACAGGGGTAGGAGAAAAACTGTTTTTT. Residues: CASSLALTGVGEKLFF. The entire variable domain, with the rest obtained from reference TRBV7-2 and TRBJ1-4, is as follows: GAGVSQSPSNKVTEKGKDVELRCDPISGHTALYWYRQSLGQGLEFLIYFQGNSAPDKSGLPSDRFSAERTGGSVSTLTIQRTQQEDSAVYLCASSLALTGVGEKLFFGSGTQLSVL.

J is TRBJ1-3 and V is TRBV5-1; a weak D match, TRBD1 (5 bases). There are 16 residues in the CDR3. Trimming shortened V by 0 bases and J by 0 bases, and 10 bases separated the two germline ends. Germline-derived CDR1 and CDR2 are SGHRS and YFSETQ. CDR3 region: CASSLVGASSGNTIYF. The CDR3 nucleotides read TGCGCCAGCAGCTTGGTAGGGGCCAGCTCTGGAAACACCATATATTTT.

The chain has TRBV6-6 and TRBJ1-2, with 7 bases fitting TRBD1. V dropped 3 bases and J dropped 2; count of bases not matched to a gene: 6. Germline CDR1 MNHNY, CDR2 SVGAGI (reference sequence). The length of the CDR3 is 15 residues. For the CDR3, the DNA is TGTGCCAGCAGTTATCAGGGGGTCGGGAACTATGGCTACACCTTC. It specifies CASSYQGVGNYGYTF.

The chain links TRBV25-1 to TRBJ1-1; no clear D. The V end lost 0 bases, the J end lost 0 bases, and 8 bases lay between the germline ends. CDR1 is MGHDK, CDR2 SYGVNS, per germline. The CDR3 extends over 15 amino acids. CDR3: CASSEYGNMNTEAFF. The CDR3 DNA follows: TGTGCCAGCAGTGAATATGGGAATATGAACACTGAAGCTTTCTTT.

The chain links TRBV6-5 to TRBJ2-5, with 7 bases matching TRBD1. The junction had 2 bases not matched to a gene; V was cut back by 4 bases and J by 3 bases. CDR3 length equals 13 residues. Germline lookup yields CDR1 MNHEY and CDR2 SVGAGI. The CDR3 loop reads CASSSGTEETQYF. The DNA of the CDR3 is TGTGCCAGCAGTTCCGGGACAGAAGAGACCCAGTACTTC.

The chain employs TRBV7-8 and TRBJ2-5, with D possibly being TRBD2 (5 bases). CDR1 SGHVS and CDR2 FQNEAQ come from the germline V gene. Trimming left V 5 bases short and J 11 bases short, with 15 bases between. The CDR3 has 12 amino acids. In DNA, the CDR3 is TGTGCCAGCAGCCAACAGCGGACGGTGCAGTACTTC. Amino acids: CASSQQRTVQYF.

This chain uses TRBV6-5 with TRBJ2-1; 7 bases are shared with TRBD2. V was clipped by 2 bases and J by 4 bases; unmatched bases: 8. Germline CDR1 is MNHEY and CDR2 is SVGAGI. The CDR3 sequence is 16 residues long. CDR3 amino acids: CASSYQLALPYNEQFF. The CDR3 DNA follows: TGTGCCAGCAGTTACCAACTAGCGCTCCCATACAATGAGCAGTTCTTC.

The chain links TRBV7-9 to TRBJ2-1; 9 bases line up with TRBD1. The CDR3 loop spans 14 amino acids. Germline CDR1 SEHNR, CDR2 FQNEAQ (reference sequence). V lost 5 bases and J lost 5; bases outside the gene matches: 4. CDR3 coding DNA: TGTGCCAGCAGCCCCCGGGACAGGGACAATGAGCAGTTCTTC. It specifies CASSPRDRDNEQFF.

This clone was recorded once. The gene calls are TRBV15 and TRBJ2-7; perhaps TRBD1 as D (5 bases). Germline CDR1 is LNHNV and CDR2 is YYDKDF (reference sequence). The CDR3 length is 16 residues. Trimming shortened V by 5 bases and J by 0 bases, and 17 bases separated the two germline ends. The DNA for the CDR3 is TGTGCCACCAGCGGTACGTTACAGGTGAGCTCCTACGAGCAGTACTTC. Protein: CATSGTLQVSSYEQYF.

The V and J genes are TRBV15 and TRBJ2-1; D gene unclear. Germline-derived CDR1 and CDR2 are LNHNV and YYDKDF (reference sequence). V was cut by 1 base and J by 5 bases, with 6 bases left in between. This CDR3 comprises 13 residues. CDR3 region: CATSRGLDNEQFF. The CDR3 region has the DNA TGTGCCACCAGCAGAGGACTGGACAATGAGCAGTTCTTC.

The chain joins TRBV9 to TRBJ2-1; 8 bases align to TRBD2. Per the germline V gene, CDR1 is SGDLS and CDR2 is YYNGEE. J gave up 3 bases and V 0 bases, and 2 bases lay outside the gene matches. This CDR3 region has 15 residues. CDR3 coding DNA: TGTGCCAGCAGCGTAGGTAGCGGGAACTACAATGAGCAGTTCTTC. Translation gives CASSVGSGNYNEQFF.

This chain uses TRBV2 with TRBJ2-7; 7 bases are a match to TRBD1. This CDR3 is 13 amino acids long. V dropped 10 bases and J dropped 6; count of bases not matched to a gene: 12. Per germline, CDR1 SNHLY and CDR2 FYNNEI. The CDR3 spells CATSPSQGVEQYF. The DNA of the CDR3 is TGTGCCACCTCACCCTCCCAGGGGGTCGAGCAGTACTTC. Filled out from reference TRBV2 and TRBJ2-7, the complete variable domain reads EPEVTQTPSHQVTQMGQEVILRCVPISNHLYFYWYRQILGQKVEFLVSFYNNEISEKSEIFDDQFSVERPDGSNFTLKIRSTKLEDSAMYFCATSPSQGVEQYFGPGTRLTVT.

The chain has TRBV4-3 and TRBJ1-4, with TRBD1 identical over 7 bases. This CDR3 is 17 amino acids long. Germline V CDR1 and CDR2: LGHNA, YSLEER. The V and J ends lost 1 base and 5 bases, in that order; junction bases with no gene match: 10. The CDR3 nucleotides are TGCGCCAGCAGCCAAGGGGGTATAGGGACAGTCAATGAAAAACTGTTTTTT. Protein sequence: CASSQGGIGTVNEKLFF.

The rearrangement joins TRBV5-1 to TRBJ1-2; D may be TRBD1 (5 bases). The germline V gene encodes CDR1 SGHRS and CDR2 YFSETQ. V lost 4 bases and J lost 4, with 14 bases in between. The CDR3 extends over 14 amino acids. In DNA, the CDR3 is TGCGCCAGCAGCCCTCGGGACCTGATCTATGGCTACACCTTC. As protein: CASSPRDLIYGYTF.

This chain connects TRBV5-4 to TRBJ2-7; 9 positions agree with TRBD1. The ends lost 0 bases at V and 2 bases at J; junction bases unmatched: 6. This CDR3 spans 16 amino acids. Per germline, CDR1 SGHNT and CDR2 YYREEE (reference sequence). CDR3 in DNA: TGTGCCAGCAGCTTGGCGGGACAGGGTGGTACCTACGAGCAGTACTTC. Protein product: CASSLAGQGGTYEQYF. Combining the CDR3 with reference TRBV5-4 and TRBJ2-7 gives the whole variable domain ETGVTQSPTHLIKTRGQQVTLRCSSQSGHNTVSWYQQALGQGPQFIFQYYREEENGRGNFPPRFSGLQFPNYSSELNVNALELDDSALYLCASSLAGQGGTYEQYFGPGTRLTVT.

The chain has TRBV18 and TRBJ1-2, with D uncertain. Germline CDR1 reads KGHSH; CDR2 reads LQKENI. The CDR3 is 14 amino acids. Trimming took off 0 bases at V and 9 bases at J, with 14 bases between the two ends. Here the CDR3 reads CASSPPAATGSYTF. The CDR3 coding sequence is TGTGCCAGCTCACCACCGGCAGCCACTGGCAGCTACACCTTC.

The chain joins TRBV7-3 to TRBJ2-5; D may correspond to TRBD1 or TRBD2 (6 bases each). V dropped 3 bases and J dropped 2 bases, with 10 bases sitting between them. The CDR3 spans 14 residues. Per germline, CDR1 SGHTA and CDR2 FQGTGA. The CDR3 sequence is CASSFRRGQETQYF. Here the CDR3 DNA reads TGTGCCAGCAGCTTCCGGAGGGGGCAAGAGACCCAGTACTTC.

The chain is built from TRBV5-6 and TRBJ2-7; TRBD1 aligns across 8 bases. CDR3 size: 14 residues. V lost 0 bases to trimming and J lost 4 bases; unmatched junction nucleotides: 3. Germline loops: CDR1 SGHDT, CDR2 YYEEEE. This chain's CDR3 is CASSLGRGRYEQYF. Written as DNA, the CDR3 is TGTGCCAGCAGCTTGGGCAGGGGGCGTTACGAGCAGTACTTC.

As DNA, the CDR3 is TGTGCCAGCCTGAAGGGGGGTACCACCGGGGAGCTGTTTTTT. This codes for CASLKGGTTGELFF. The chain links TRBV28 to TRBJ2-2; D tentatively fits TRBD1 or TRBD2 (6 bases each). The ends were cut back, 8 bases at V and 4 bases at J, with 14 bases in the middle. Germline V lookup: CDR1 MDHEN, CDR2 SYDVKM. The CDR3 totals 14 residues. Full variable domain (missing parts from reference TRBV28 and TRBJ2-2): DVKVTQSSRYLVKRTGEKVFLECVQDMDHENMFWYRQDPGLGLRLIYFSYDVKMKEKGDIPEGYSVSREKKERFSLILESASTNQTSMYLCASLKGGTTGELFFGEGSRLTVL.

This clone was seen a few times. CDR3 coding DNA: TGTGCCAGCAGTTTGTCTAGCGGGATTCAGGAGACCCAGTACTTC. Its protein is CASSLSSGIQETQYF. The gene calls are TRBV28 and TRBJ2-5; 9 nucleotides match TRBD2. The junction had 7 bases not matched to a gene; V was cut back by 3 bases and J by 5 bases. CDR3 length: 15 amino acids. The germline gives CDR1 MDHEN, CDR2 SYDVKM.

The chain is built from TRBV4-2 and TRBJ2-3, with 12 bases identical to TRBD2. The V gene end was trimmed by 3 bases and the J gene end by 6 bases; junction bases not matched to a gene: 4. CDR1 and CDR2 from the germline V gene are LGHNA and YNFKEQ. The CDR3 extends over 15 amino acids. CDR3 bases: TGTGCCAGCAGCCAGGGGACTAGCGGGTCGGATACGCAGTATTTT. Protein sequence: CASSQGTSGSDTQYF.

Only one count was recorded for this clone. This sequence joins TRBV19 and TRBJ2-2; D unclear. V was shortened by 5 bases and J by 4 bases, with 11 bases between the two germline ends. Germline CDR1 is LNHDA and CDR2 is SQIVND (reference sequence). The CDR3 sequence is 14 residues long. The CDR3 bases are TGTGCCAGTAGTTCGCGGTACGCCACCGGGGAGCTGTTTTTT. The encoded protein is CASSSRYATGELFF.